The next 20 T cell receptor beta chains were all read from a single sample in a study of shared clonotypes between healthy human individuals. Here immunoSEQ multiplex PCR was the method, and the copy in TCRdb shows in-frame clones only, minus some. In the table there are 2 million to 2.5 million clones, over 85% of which are singletons. Sequences were obtained from naive CD4+ T cells from PBMCs. Subset: CD45RA+ positively selected. Receptors were obtained from a man between 18 and 35 years old in good health. Some clones in this sample may be carry-over from other donors' samples.

The chain is built from TRBV5-1 and TRBJ2-1; 12 bases fit TRBD2. The CDR3 spans 14 residues. Germline lookup yields CDR1 SGHRS and CDR2 YFSETQ. V lost 4 bases to trimming and J lost 10 bases; unmatched junction nucleotides: 6. The CDR3 loop reads CASSDGTSGLEQFF. The CDR3 DNA reads as TGCGCCAGCAGCGACGGGACTAGCGGGCTGGAGCAGTTCTTC.

This chain links TRBV6-5 with TRBJ2-7, with 10 bases that match TRBD2. V was clipped by 2 bases and J by 1 base; unmatched bases: 5. The germline V gene encodes CDR1 MNHEY and CDR2 SVGAGI. CDR3 length: 16 residues. The CDR3 DNA is TGTGCCAGCAGTTACGGTAGCGGGAGGACGTCCTACGAGCAGTACTTC. Translation gives CASSYGSGRTSYEQYF.

V is TRBV5-1 and J is TRBJ1-4; 9 nucleotides align to TRBD1. Germline values: CDR1 SGHRS, CDR2 YFSETQ. After removal of 3 bases from V and 8 bases from J, the junction contained 8 bases not matched to a gene. The CDR3 has 15 amino acids. CDR3 region: CASSYLQGAGEKLFF. CDR3 nucleotide sequence: TGCGCCAGCAGCTACTTACAGGGGGCTGGCGAAAAACTGTTTTTT.

Comment on this clone: The sample carries other DNA sequences with the same CDR3. The J gene is TRBJ2-5, the V gene TRBV5-1, with TRBD1 matching over 8 bases. Germline-derived CDR1 and CDR2 are SGHRS and YFSETQ. V lost 0 bases, J lost 4 bases, and 2 bases stayed unmatched. The CDR3 extends over 14 amino acids. In nucleotides, the CDR3 is TGCGCCAGCAGCTTGGGTACAGGGGGAGAGACCCAGTACTTC. This sequence encodes CASSLGTGGETQYF.

The J gene is TRBJ2-2, the V gene TRBV27; TRBD1 is a possible D gene (6 bases). Germline V gene data show CDR1 as MNHEY and CDR2 as SMNVEV (reference sequence). The CDR3 contains 16 residues. V lost 6 bases and J 4 bases, leaving 18 bases between the germline ends. CDR3 protein: CASRIRTVGFTGELFF. The CDR3 DNA sequence: TGTGCCAGCAGAATACGGACAGTCGGCTTCACCGGGGAGCTGTTTTTT.

The chain links TRBV6-1 to TRBJ1-5; D is ambiguous. This CDR3 has 14 amino acids. Germline V gene lookup returns CDR1 MNHNS and CDR2 SASEGT. V lost 3 bases and J 6 bases, leaving 12 bases between the germline ends. The CDR3 region has the DNA TGTGCCAGCAGTGAGGAGGGTTTTAGTCAGCCCCAGCATTTT. It specifies CASSEEGFSQPQHF.

This chain joins TRBV7-3 and TRBJ2-1, with 11 positions matching TRBD2. With 1 base clipped from V and 6 bases from J, the junction kept 2 bases outside the gene matches. Germline CDR1 and CDR2: SGHTA and FQGTGA. The CDR3 length is 15 residues. The CDR3 nucleotides are TGTGCCAGCAGCTTAATAGCGGGAGGGCTCAATGAGCAGTTCTTC. Its protein product is CASSLIAGGLNEQFF. The complete variable domain, with remaining parts taken from reference TRBV7-3 and TRBJ2-1, reads GAGVSQTPSNKVTEKGKYVELRCDPISGHTALYWYRQSLGQGPEFLIYFQGTGAADDSGLPNDRFFAVRPEGSVSTLKIQRTERGDSAVYLCASSLIAGGLNEQFFGPGTRLTVL.

This rearrangement joins TRBV4-1 to TRBJ1-3; no clear D. V was shortened by 0 bases and J by 4 bases, with 7 bases between the two germline ends. The germline V gene encodes CDR1 MGHRA and CDR2 YSYEKL. The CDR3 runs to 14 residues. The DNA of the CDR3 is TGCGCCAGCAGCCAAGATGGAACAGGAAACACCATATATTTT. Translated, it gives CASSQDGTGNTIYF.

This chain joins TRBV7-2 and TRBJ1-4, with a possible D match to TRBD1 (6 bases). The CDR3 runs 15 residues. Per germline, CDR1 SGHTA and CDR2 FQGNSA. V was shortened by 4 bases and J by 6 bases, with 15 bases between the two germline ends. CDR3 DNA: TGTGCCAGCAGCTGGCCGGGGGCCGGGTATGAAAAACTGTTTTTT. It codes for CASSWPGAGYEKLFF.

This sequence joins TRBV7-2 and TRBJ1-5; D may be TRBD1 (5 bases). V lost 5 bases to trimming and J lost 1 base, with 18 bases between them. There are 17 residues in the CDR3. Germline CDR1 reads SGHTA; CDR2 reads FQGNSA. CDR3 in amino acids: CASSRLPPGQSNQPQHF. The CDR3 DNA reads as TGTGCCAGCAGCCGCCTCCCCCCGGGGCAGAGCAATCAGCCCCAGCATTTT.

The CDR3 loop reads CASSLEAGSTEAFF. The CDR3 nucleotides are TGTGCCAGCAGCTTAGAAGCAGGGAGCACTGAAGCTTTCTTT. The V and J genes are TRBV11-2 and TRBJ1-1, with a tentative D call TRBD1 (5 bases). CDR3 length equals 14 residues. V was trimmed by 0 bases and J by 4 bases, leaving 9 bases between them. Germline V gives CDR1 SGHAT, CDR2 FQNNGV.

In regard to this clone: Other DNA sequences in the sample encode the same CDR3. The chain uses TRBV6-5 and TRBJ2-3, with D possibly matching TRBD1 (5 bases). The CDR3 runs to 13 residues. Germline assignment: CDR1 MNHEY and CDR2 SVGAGI. V was clipped by 2 bases and J by 3 bases, with 6 bases between them. This CDR3 is CASSYPGTDTQYF. CDR3 bases: TGTGCCAGCAGTTACCCAGGGACAGATACGCAGTATTTT.

In the case of this clone: The same CDR3 arises from other DNA sequences in this sample as well. V and J are TRBV6-5 and TRBJ1-5; D not certain. The CDR3 is 13 amino acids. V lost 3 bases, J lost 5 bases, and 8 bases lay in between. From germline, CDR1 is MNHEY and CDR2 SVGAGI. The DNA of the CDR3 is TGTGCCAGCAGTTATGACGGGTATCAGCCCCAGCATTTT. This encodes CASSYDGYQPQHF.

This chain links TRBV2 with TRBJ1-5; D possibly corresponds to TRBD1 (5 bases). Trimming removed 6 bases from V and 7 bases from J, with 16 bases in between. The CDR3 is 14 residues long. Germline CDR1 and CDR2: SNHLY and FYNNEI. CDR3 DNA: TGTGCCAGCAGGGATCGACAGACTCTACAGCCCCAGCATTTT. This codes for CASRDRQTLQPQHF.

This clone was seen more than once but under ten times. The V call is TRBV30, the J call TRBJ1-4; 9 positions agree with TRBD1. The CDR3 contains 13 residues. V dropped 2 bases and J dropped 8; count of bases not matched to a gene: 3. The V gene's germline CDR1 is GTSNPN and CDR2 SVGIG (reference sequence). CDR3 residues: CAWSQGTGEKLFF. CDR3 coding DNA: TGTGCCTGGAGTCAGGGGACAGGGGAAAAACTGTTTTTT.

This clone has just one count. The genes are TRBV12-5 and TRBJ2-3; D uncertain. The CDR3 sequence is 15 residues long. Germline lookup yields CDR1 LGHNT and CDR2 FRNRAP. The V gene lost 7 bases and the J gene lost 0 bases, with 14 bases spanning the gap. CDR3 residues: CASDPKRTSTDTQYF. For the CDR3, the DNA is TGTGCTAGTGATCCCAAGCGTACTAGCACAGATACGCAGTATTTT.

The CDR3 loop is CASSPVLSGIEQFF. Here the CDR3 DNA reads TGCGCCAGCAGCCCGGTACTTAGCGGGATAGAGCAGTTCTTC. This chain connects TRBV5-1 to TRBJ2-1; 8 bases map to TRBD2. V lost 4 bases and J lost 10; bases outside the gene matches: 10. Per the germline V gene, CDR1 is SGHRS and CDR2 is YFSETQ. CDR3 length equals 14 residues. Filled out from reference TRBV5-1 and TRBJ2-1, the complete variable domain reads KAGVTQTPRYLIKTRGQQVTLSCSPISGHRSVSWYQQTPGQGLQFLFEYFSETQRNKGNFPGRFSGRQFSNSRSEMNVSTLELGDSALYLCASSPVLSGIEQFFGPGTRLTVL.

The chain joins TRBV7-3 to TRBJ1-1; 10 bases match TRBD1. J was trimmed by 10 bases and V by 5 bases; bases with no gene match: 7. This CDR3 is 13 amino acids long. Germline V gives CDR1 SGHTA, CDR2 FQGTGA. The CDR3 reads CASSPETGGSAFF. DNA for the CDR3: TGTGCCAGCAGCCCCGAGACAGGGGGCTCAGCTTTCTTT.

The rearrangement joins TRBV9 to TRBJ2-1, with D perhaps TRBD1 (6 bases). V lost 7 bases to trimming and J lost 3 bases, with 14 bases between them. CDR1 and CDR2 (germline): SGDLS, YYNGEE. CDR3 length equals 14 residues. Here the CDR3 reads CASGGLSGYNEQFF. The CDR3, as DNA: TGTGCCAGCGGGGGCCTCTCGGGCTACAATGAGCAGTTCTTC.

The rearrangement links TRBV6-1 to TRBJ1-5, with D unclear. V lost 2 bases to trimming and J lost 2 bases, with 10 bases between them. Germline V gene lookup returns CDR1 MNHNS and CDR2 SASEGT. The CDR3 is 15 amino acids. CDR3 in DNA: TGTGCCAGCAGTGAAATGGGGTTTCGCAATCAGCCCCAGCATTTT. It specifies CASSEMGFRNQPQHF.